A selection of T cell receptor beta chains follows, all from one sample in a study of response to subunit inactivated influenza vaccine. TCRdb reprocessed the RT-PCR reads via MiXCR and lists one record per CDR3 protein. Among about 500,000 distinct CDR3 sequences listed, approximately 17% were seen once. Sequencing was performed on CD4+ T cells sorted from PBMCs, taken less than 25 months after vaccination. The origin of the receptors is a man in his fifties or sixties who received an inactivated influenza vaccine. Both conserved end residues are part of each CDR3.

>TRBJ1-1|TRBV27
CASTSYRGTLNTEAFF
>TRBJ1-2|TRBV6-1
CASSLAGGRDGYTF
>TRBJ1-1|TRBV12-3/TRBV12-4
CASSPLRQGVTEAFF
>TRBJ2-3|TRBV7-9
CASSPGLAGMNTQYF
>TRBJ2-1|TRBV14
CASSQISLGAGNEQFF
>TRBJ2-2|TRBV10-1
CATQPGTNTGELFF
>TRBJ1-2|TRBV12-3/TRBV12-4
CASSLRGGNGYTF
>TRBJ1-1|TRBV6-2/TRBV6-3
CASSYVQKTEAFF
>TRBJ2-2|TRBV28
CASSLRPGRDTGELFF
>TRBJ2-1|TRBV7-2
CASRPRGLAAYNEQFF
>TRBJ1-1|TRBV12-3/TRBV12-4
CASRLLAAEAFF
>TRBJ2-5|TRBV5-1
CASSVKLGGGETQYF
>TRBJ2-3|TRBV5-5
CASSLGGATFTDTQYF
>TRBJ2-2|TRBV9
CASSSRPLGPAGAGTGELFF
>TRBJ2-2|TRBV7-9
CASSQPNRGLNTGELFF
>TRBJ2-3|TRBV7-2
CASSLGGINTQYF
>TRBJ2-1|TRBV20-1
CSALFPGHNNDEQFF
>TRBJ2-5|TRBV11-2
CASSLVRGSPRETQYF
>TRBJ2-1|TRBV3-1
CASSQVARAEQFF
>TRBJ2-5|TRBV4-3
CASSPKLYRGELETQYF
>TRBJ2-1|TRBV9
CASSVDNNEQFF
>TRBJ2-2|TRBV10-3
CAIKGGSGSTNTGELFF
>TRBJ1-2|TRBV6-2/TRBV6-3
CASSPQATSNYGYTF
>TRBJ2-1|TRBV28
CASSLMRGGRHAEQFF
>TRBJ1-2|TRBV10-3
CAIRTASYGYTF
>TRBJ2-7|TRBV19
CASSTQDSYSYEQYF
>TRBJ2-1|TRBV9
CASSVVDRGAHEQFF
>TRBJ1-1|TRBV20-1
CSARSVGRNTEAFF
>TRBJ2-7|TRBV5-6
CASSSLAGGSQYF
>TRBJ2-6|TRBV28
CASSLRQGRAGANVLTF
>TRBJ2-1|TRBV20-1
CSATSGRAGGNEQFF
>TRBJ1-4|TRBV29-1
CSVTGRNEKLFF